The clone carrying this TCR beta chain showed up just once. The data derive from a study of immune characterization of retroperitoneal liposarcoma. TCRdb fed the PCR reads into MiXCR, producing one record per CDR3 protein. The sample contains more than 15,000 distinct CDR3 sequences, approximately 35% of which appear only once. J lost 13 bases, V lost 7 bases, and 18 bases had no gene match. Germline loops: CDR1 MNHNY, CDR2 SVGAGI (reference sequence). There are 15 residues in the CDR3. Material: blood. This sequence joins TRBV6-6 and TRBJ2-1; TRBD2 agrees at 8 bases. This TCR came from a male donor with retroperitoneal liposarcoma. DNA for the CDR3: TGTGCCAGCACCCTTGTGGCAGCCGGGGGGGAGACCCAGTTCTTC. Its translation is CASTLVAAGGETQFF.